Sequencing of this T cell receptor beta chain was carried out in a study of OX40 agonist ivuxolimab in advanced cancers. General study results and limits: Which antigen the expanded peripheral T cells recognized is unknown.

A remark on this clone: What it binds is unknown.

This CDR3 contains 16 residues. The germline V gene encodes CDR1 SGHDT and CDR2 YYEEEE. With 4 bases removed from V and 7 bases from J, the gap between germline ends came to 21 bases. Generated by immunoSEQ multiplex PCR, the TCRdb table keeps only in-frame clones and is missing some. Of approximately 35,000 clones listed, 92% were seen once; the top ten hold about 33%. The sequenced sample was CD4+ or CD8+ T cells sorted from blood, obtained in a trial of the OX40 agonist ivuxolimab. The receptor was isolated from an adult with an advanced solid tumor such as melanoma, head and neck, liver or kidney cancer. V usage is TRBV5-6 and J usage is TRBJ1-5; a possible D gene is TRBD1 (6 bases). CDR3 in amino acids: CASSGQGRLPEQPQHF. The DNA for the CDR3 is TGTGCCAGCAGCGGTCAGGGGCGACTCCCCGAGCAGCCCCAGCATTTT.